A single sample is the source of the 23 T cell receptor beta chains below, sequenced in a study of blood T cells in healthy people across ages. Alongside a J-beta primer mix, a sample-barcoded 5' primer served in a second PCR lasting 7 to 11 cycles. TCRdb recomputed calls from the 5' RACE reads with MiXCR, one row per CDR3 protein. The profile shows under 1,000,000 distinct CDR3 sequences, 30% to 45% of them singletons. The sample taken for sequencing was blood. Receptor source: a man between 18 and 29 years old in good health.

This clonotype has only a few counts. The CDR3 DNA is TGTGCCAGCAATAAACAGGGGGCGTATGAGCAGTACTTC. As protein: CASNKQGAYEQYF. The rearrangement links TRBV6-6 to TRBJ2-5, with TRBD1 matching 9 bases. CDR3 length equals 13 residues. Losses at the gene ends were 7 bases for V and 11 bases for J; bases not matched to a gene: 11. Germline loops: CDR1 MNHNY, CDR2 SVGAGI (reference sequence).

The J gene is TRBJ1-4, the V gene TRBV20-1, with TRBD1 matching over 11 bases. Germline values: CDR1 DFQATT, CDR2 SNEGSKA (reference sequence). The CDR3 is 11 amino acids. Germline trimming cut 6 bases from V and 10 bases from J; bases unmatched to any gene: 1. DNA of the CDR3: TGCAGTGCAGGACAGGGGGCAAAACTGTTTTTT. This translates into CSAGQGAKLFF.

This clonotype was picked up a small number of times. The chain links TRBV5-1 to TRBJ1-5, with a possible D match to TRBD1 (5 bases). In germline, CDR1 is SGHRS, CDR2 YFSETQ. The CDR3 is 15 residues long. V gave up 0 bases and J gave up 0 bases, with 7 bases separating them. Here the CDR3 DNA reads TGCGCCAGCAGCTTGGACCAGGGTAGCAATCAGCCCCAGCATTTT. It specifies CASSLDQGSNQPQHF.

There are a few counts of this clonotype. The rearrangement joins TRBV7-9 to TRBJ2-5; TRBD1 aligns across 10 bases. This CDR3 is 15 amino acids long. Trimming cost V 5 bases and J 4 bases; bases outside gene matches: 7. The germline CDR1 and CDR2 sequences are SEHNR and FQNEAQ (reference sequence). This chain's CDR3 is CASSRPGTGVETQYF. Written as DNA, the CDR3 is TGTGCCAGCAGCCGCCCCGGGACAGGGGTAGAGACCCAGTACTTC.

With respect to this clonotype: This may stem from a read error, because a much larger clone lies one nucleotide away. The V gene is TRBV9, the J gene TRBJ2-5, with TRBD2 identical over 7 bases. The CDR3 has 16 residues. Germline lookup yields CDR1 SGDLS and CDR2 YYNGEE. Trimming took 0 bases from V and 5 from J; bases not matched to a gene: 10. CDR3 sequence: CASSVVSGGGIETQYF. CDR3 sequence (DNA): TGTGCCAGCAGCGTAGTCTCGGGCGGGGGAATCGAGACCCAGTACTTC.

A note on this clonotype: A read error may be the cause here, since a much bigger clone is one base away. The rearrangement uses TRBV20-1 and TRBJ2-3; TRBD2 might be the D (6 bases). Germline lookup yields CDR1 DFQATT and CDR2 SNEGSKA (reference sequence). CDR3 length: 14 amino acids. Deletions cut 3 bases from V and 7 bases from J, with 17 bases between. CDR3 protein: CSARGLVPPHTQYF. In nucleotides, the CDR3 is TGCAGTGCTAGGGGACTTGTTCCCCCTCATACGCAGTATTTT.

This clonotype has at least ten counts. The V and J genes are TRBV12-3 or TRBV12-4 and TRBJ2-7, with D possibly TRBD1 on 6 matching bases. This CDR3 comprises 14 residues. Trimming removed 5 bases from V and 0 bases from J, with 11 bases in between. For the CDR3, the DNA is TGTGCCAGCAGTCCCCTACAGGGCTCCTACGAGCAGTACTTC. Translated, it gives CASSPLQGSYEQYF.

The rearrangement joins TRBV7-8 to TRBJ2-1; the D is unclear. Trimming stripped 5 bases from V and 7 bases from J, with 15 bases between. From germline, CDR1 is SGHVS and CDR2 FQNEAQ. CDR3 size: 14 residues. For the CDR3, the DNA is TGTGCCAGCAGCCTAGAGTGGCCCCGGAATGAGCAGTTCTTC. Residues: CASSLEWPRNEQFF.

Concerning this clonotype itself: Its ends do not fully match the called genes, so a read error is possible. The chain joins TRBV6-2 or TRBV6-3 to TRBJ1-5; 9 bases agree with TRBD1. This CDR3 has 16 amino acids. Germline assignment: CDR1 MNHEY and CDR2 SVGEGT. DNA of the CDR3: TGTGCCAGCAGTTACTCGGTGGGGACAGGGAATCAGCTCCAGCATTTT. Its protein is CASSYSVGTGNQLQHF.

The chain has TRBV5-1 and TRBJ2-7, with D perhaps given as TRBD1 or TRBD2 (5 bases each). In germline, CDR1 is SGHRS, CDR2 YFSETQ. Trimming took off 0 bases at V and 4 bases at J, with 11 bases between the two ends. The CDR3 has 14 residues. DNA for the CDR3: TGCGCCAGCAGCTTGGCAGGGAGTGAATACGAGCAGTACTTC. Amino acids: CASSLAGSEYEQYF.

Notes on this clonotype: Germline is not matched at one junction end, which may reflect a read error. The gene calls are TRBV12-3 or TRBV12-4 and TRBJ1-5; a possible D gene is TRBD1 (6 bases). The CDR3 is 16 amino acids. The CDR3 loop is CVSSIRQAEINQPQHF. CDR3 coding DNA: TGTGTCAGCAGTATTCGACAGGCTGAAATCAATCAGCCCCAGCATTTT.

This clonotype has more than one count but fewer than ten. This chain joins TRBV6-5 and TRBJ2-7; D might be TRBD1 (6 bases). This CDR3 is 16 amino acids long. V lost 2 bases, J lost 0 bases, and 14 bases lay in between. CDR1 is MNHEY, CDR2 SVGAGI, per germline. The CDR3 spells CASSYRVRDTSYEQYF. CDR3 bases: TGTGCCAGCAGTTACCGTGTCCGGGACACCTCCTACGAGCAGTACTTC.

In this sample, this clonotype turned up a few times. V is TRBV7-9 and J is TRBJ2-4; no definite D call. The germline V and J ends were trimmed by 6 bases and 0 bases, with 9 bases remaining between them. This CDR3 contains 14 residues. CDR1 and CDR2 (germline): SEHNR, FQNEAQ (reference sequence). In nucleotides, the CDR3 is TGTGCCAGCAGTCCATACATAGCCAAAAACATTCAGTACTTC. Translated: CASSPYIAKNIQYF. The variable domain in full, completed from reference TRBV7-9 and TRBJ2-4, reads DTGVSQNPRHKITKRGQNVTFRCDPISEHNRLYWYRQTLGQGPEFLTYFQNEAQLEKSRLLSDRFSAERPKGSFSTLEIQRTEQGDSAMYLCASSPYIAKNIQYFGAGTRLSVL.

The chain links TRBV7-9 to TRBJ2-5, with no clear D. The CDR3 totals 13 residues. The V end was cut by 8 bases, the J end by 2 bases, with 12 bases between. Per the germline V gene, CDR1 is SEHNR and CDR2 is FQNEAQ (reference sequence). In nucleotides, the CDR3 is TGTGCCAGCCGTCACGGGCTACAAGAGACCCAGTACTTC. Amino acids: CASRHGLQETQYF. Together with reference TRBV7-9 and TRBJ2-5, the CDR3 gives the full variable domain: DTGVSQNPRHKITKRGQNVTFRCDPISEHNRLYWYRQTLGQGPEFLTYFQNEAQLEKSRLLSDRFSAERPKGSFSTLEIQRTEQGDSAMYLCASRHGLQETQYFGPGTRLLVL.

In regard to this clonotype: One end of the junction varies from germline; a read error may be responsible. This chain uses TRBV28 with TRBJ1-5; a possible D gene is TRBD1 (6 bases). Looked up from germline, CDR1 is MDHEN and CDR2 is SYDVKM. This CDR3 is 14 amino acids long. CDR3 region: CAGSLGGGYQPQHF. CDR3 sequence (DNA): TGTGCCGGCAGTTTAGGGGGAGGGTATCAGCCCCAGCATTTT. Looking up the rest from reference TRBV28 and TRBJ1-5 gives the full variable domain: DVKVTQSSRYLVKRTGEKVFLECVQDMDHENMFWYRQDPGLGLRLIYFSYDVKMKEKGDIPEGYSVSREKKERFSLILESASTNQTSMYLCAGSLGGGYQPQHFGDGTRLSIL.

This clonotype has ten or more counts. J is TRBJ1-2 and V is TRBV10-3; D is uncertain. The CDR3 is 14 amino acids. V lost 0 bases and J 0 bases, leaving 5 bases between the germline ends. Germline-derived CDR1 and CDR2 are ENHRY and SYGVKD. For the CDR3, the DNA is TGTGCCATCAGTGAGTCGACGCCTAACTATGGCTACACCTTC. It specifies CAISESTPNYGYTF.

J is TRBJ1-4 and V is TRBV25-1; TRBD1 matches 10 bases. The V and J ends lost 6 bases and 10 bases, in that order; junction bases with no gene match: 5. Per germline, CDR1 MGHDK and CDR2 SYGVNS. This CDR3 spans 13 amino acids. Here the CDR3 reads CASRGQGTGKLFF. In DNA, the CDR3 is TGTGCCAGCAGGGGACAGGGGACCGGAAAACTGTTTTTT.

The chain uses TRBV20-1 and TRBJ2-3, with 8 bases aligning to TRBD2. The V gene's germline CDR1 is DFQATT and CDR2 SNEGSKA (reference sequence). The CDR3 has 13 residues. Trimming took 6 bases from V and 3 from J; bases not matched to a gene: 5. CDR3 sequence reads: CSAAPGGTDTQYF. CDR3 nucleotides: TGCAGTGCCGCCCCGGGGGGGACAGATACGCAGTATTTT.

The chain employs TRBV20-1 and TRBJ2-1; TRBD1 agrees at 8 bases. The assigned J gene may be wrong: the sequence end matches TRBJ2-7 better. The CDR3 runs 14 residues. Germline V gene lookup returns CDR1 DFQATT and CDR2 SNEGSKA (reference sequence). CDR3 protein: CSAGTGSSYNEQYF. The CDR3 bases are TGCAGTGCAGGGACAGGAAGCTCCTACAATGAGCAGTACTTC.

This clonotype turned up a few times. The chain is built from TRBV12-3 or TRBV12-4 and TRBJ1-5; TRBD1 matches 8 bases. There are 16 residues in the CDR3. V trimming: 6 bases; J trimming: 6 bases; junction bases outside the gene matches: 13. Here the CDR3 DNA reads TGTGCCAGCAGCCCTTTAGGACAGGGTACCGCTCAGCCCCAGCATTTT. Translating it yields CASSPLGQGTAQPQHF.

Only a few counts were recorded for this clonotype. This sequence joins TRBV4-1 and TRBJ2-7; D perhaps matches TRBD1 (5 bases). The DNA matches TRBJ2-5 better at its end, which makes the J call doubtful. The germline CDR1 and CDR2 sequences are MGHRA and YSYEKL. This CDR3 comprises 15 residues. The CDR3 reads CASSQEFRVRETQYF. In DNA, the CDR3 is TGCGCCAGCAGCCAAGAGTTCAGGGTACGGGAGACCCAGTACTTC.

In its sample, this clonotype was seen many times. The chain couples TRBV20-1 to TRBJ2-1; D is unclear. Trimming removed 5 bases at V and 1 base at J, with 6 bases between. This CDR3 region has 12 residues. Germline assignment: CDR1 DFQATT and CDR2 SNEGSKA (reference sequence). The DNA of the CDR3 is TGCAGTGCTGAGCCATCCTACAATGAGCAGTTCTTC. Its protein product is CSAEPSYNEQFF.

Comments on this clonotype: This may stem from a read error, because a much larger clone lies one nucleotide away. The chain couples TRBV29-1 to TRBJ2-7; 7 positions agree with TRBD1. This CDR3 has 14 amino acids. Per germline, CDR1 SQVTM and CDR2 ANQGSEA. The V and J ends lost 5 bases and 0 bases, in that order; junction bases with no gene match: 7. The CDR3 nucleotides read TGCAGCGTTCGATTGGGGGACAGCTCCTACGAGCAGTACTTC. The encoded protein is CSVRLGDSSYEQYF.